Sequencing of this T cell receptor (beta chain) was carried out in a study of T cells in Graves' hyperthyroidism and ophthalmopathy. As for the study in general: The authors collected peripheral blood at initial diagnosis, before any treatment.

Amplification of TCR beta CDR3 regions used RNA as the template. During a first-round RT-PCR of the TCR CDR3, the HTBI primer set was used. TCRdb passed the multiplex PCR reads through MiXCR, listing each CDR3 protein once. The repertoire includes nearly 750,000 distinct CDR3 sequences, 30% to 40% of them detected once, and around 31% sits in the top ten. Germline CDR1 is LNHDA and CDR2 is SQIVND (reference sequence). CDR3 size: 12 residues. The study excluded patients with uncontrolled infection, other autoimmune disease, pregnancy or lactation. The diagnostic basis comprised clinical symptoms, serum thyroxine and TRAb, thyroid ultrasound and orbital computed tomography. This clonotype was seen at least ten times. The junction shows a germline mismatch at one end, possibly a read error.

This sequence joins TRBV19 and TRBJ1-1, with D perhaps TRBD1 (5 bases). Specimen: blood. This clonotype was obtained from a woman in her forties with Graves' hyperthyroidism. The CDR3 DNA reads as TGCGCCAGCGACGGGGGAAACACTGAAGCTTTCTTT. Protein sequence: CASDGGNTEAFF. The variable domain in full, completed from reference TRBV19 and TRBJ1-1, reads DGGITQSPKYLFRKEGQNVTLSCEQNLNHDAMYWYRQDPGQGLRLIYYSQIVNDFQKGDIAEGYSVSREKKESFPLTVTSAQKNPTAFYLCASDGGNTEAFFGQGTRLTVV.